A single sample gave rise to the 17 T cell receptor beta chains below, sequenced in a study of lymphopenia after photon versus proton radiotherapy. Clones were sequenced by immunoSEQ multiplex PCR, and TCRdb holds only the in-frame ones, with some missing. In the table there are 70,000 to 95,000 clones, over 70% of which are singletons. Sequences were derived from peripheral blood, sampled from a patient treated with proton-based radiotherapy. The receptors were sampled from a man in his sixties with pancreatic cancer.

V usage is TRBV29-1 and J usage is TRBJ2-5, with D unresolved. There are 12 residues in the CDR3. Germline assignment: CDR1 SQVTM and CDR2 ANQGSEA. Trimming cost V 3 bases and J 5 bases, with 10 bases left between them. This CDR3 reads CSVEVGPETQYF. Written as DNA, the CDR3 is TGCAGCGTTGAGGTGGGTCCGGAGACCCAGTACTTC.

The chain couples TRBV19 to TRBJ2-7, with TRBD1 identical over 9 bases. Looked up from germline, CDR1 is LNHDA and CDR2 is SQIVND (reference sequence). The CDR3 has 15 amino acids. The J segment lost 5 bases and the V segment lost 6 bases, leaving 11 bases of the junction unmatched. CDR3: CASRDRQGDLDEQYF. The CDR3 region has the DNA TGTGCCAGTAGAGATCGACAGGGGGATTTGGACGAGCAGTACTTC.

The chain joins TRBV4-3 to TRBJ2-3; D unclear. CDR1 and CDR2 (germline): LGHNA, YSLEER. The CDR3 spans 18 residues. The ends were cut back, 0 bases at V and 0 bases at J, with 16 bases in the middle. The DNA of the CDR3 is TGCGCCAGCAGCCAAGAATGGGCCTCCACTACTAGCACAGATACGCAGTATTTT. This gives the protein CASSQEWASTTSTDTQYF.

This rearrangement joins TRBV6-6 to TRBJ1-5; TRBD1 might be the D (6 bases). The CDR3 length is 15 residues. Germline values: CDR1 MNHNY, CDR2 SVGAGI (reference sequence). Trimming pared 2 bases from V and 2 bases from J, leaving 10 bases between. CDR3 DNA: TGTGCCAGCAGTTACGCGGGGGCTGGCAATCAGCCCCAGCATTTT. As protein: CASSYAGAGNQPQHF.

The rearrangement links TRBV4-1 to TRBJ1-5, with D unclear. V dropped 1 base and J dropped 5 bases, with 9 bases sitting between them. From germline, CDR1 is MGHRA and CDR2 YSYEKL. The CDR3 is 14 amino acids. The CDR3 protein is CASSQVRKDQPQHF. The CDR3 DNA sequence: TGCGCCAGCAGCCAAGTTCGTAAGGATCAGCCCCAGCATTTT.

This sequence joins TRBV7-8 and TRBJ2-5; TRBD2 aligns across 8 bases. Germline-derived CDR1 and CDR2 are SGHVS and FQNEAQ. V gave up 5 bases and J gave up 2 bases; unmatched junction bases: 25. The CDR3 has 21 amino acids. The CDR3 loop is CASSAQGLVSSLVRIQETQYF. In DNA form, the CDR3 reads TGTGCCAGCAGCGCACAGGGACTAGTCTCCTCCCTAGTACGGATACAAGAGACCCAGTACTTC.

This chain links TRBV5-6 with TRBJ1-1, with TRBD1 as a possible D gene (5 bases). With 5 bases removed from V and 1 base from J, the gap between germline ends came to 9 bases. Germline CDR1 SGHDT, CDR2 YYEEEE. The CDR3 extends over 13 amino acids. DNA for the CDR3: TGTGCCAGCAGGCCCCAGGGGAACACTGAAGCTTTCTTT. This gives the protein CASRPQGNTEAFF.

The chain links TRBV7-9 to TRBJ2-3; D uncertain. V was pared by 2 bases and J by 0 bases, with 6 bases between. The CDR3 has 14 amino acids. Germline CDR1 reads SEHNR; CDR2 reads FQNEAQ (reference sequence). The CDR3 DNA reads TGTGCCAGCAGCTTAAGCCAGAGCACAGATACGCAGTATTTT. Translation: CASSLSQSTDTQYF.

J is TRBJ2-7 and V is TRBV11-3; 8 bases are shared with TRBD1. V was clipped by 5 bases and J by 3 bases; unmatched bases: 6. CDR3 length: 14 residues. CDR1 SGHNT and CDR2 YENEEA come from the germline V gene. CDR3 sequence: CASSQPGQDYEQYF. CDR3 sequence (DNA): TGTGCCAGCAGCCAACCGGGACAGGACTACGAGCAGTACTTC.

The V and J genes are TRBV6-1 and TRBJ1-3; TRBD1 is a possible D gene (5 bases). Germline CDR1 and CDR2: MNHNS and SASEGT. With 1 base removed from V and 0 bases from J, the gap between germline ends came to 10 bases. The CDR3 has 16 amino acids. CDR3 in DNA: TGTGCCAGCAGTGAAGACAGGCAAGTCTCTGGAAACACCATATATTTT. Translating gives CASSEDRQVSGNTIYF.

This clone was observed a handful of times. The genes are TRBV7-2 and TRBJ2-7, with D possibly TRBD1 on 5 matching bases. Germline V gene sequence: CDR1 SGHTA, CDR2 FQGNSA. This CDR3 is built from 15 residues. Trimming left V 5 bases short and J 3 bases short, with 17 bases between. The CDR3 sequence: CASSLILTASYEQYF. CDR3 bases: TGTGCCAGCAGCCTCATATTGACAGCTAGCTACGAGCAGTACTTC.

The chain links TRBV4-3 to TRBJ1-2; D might be TRBD1 (6 bases). Germline CDR1 reads LGHNA; CDR2 reads YSLEER. The CDR3 is 15 residues long. V lost 4 bases and J lost 7, with 19 bases in between. CDR3 coding DNA: TGCGCCAGCAGCCGTCTCCCCACAGGGAATGCTGGCTACACCTTC. This codes for CASSRLPTGNAGYTF.

The chain couples TRBV28 to TRBJ1-5; D remains unclear. Germline loops: CDR1 MDHEN, CDR2 SYDVKM. V was shortened by 3 bases and J by 5 bases, with 5 bases between the two germline ends. This CDR3 has 12 amino acids. The CDR3 sequence: CASSFRDQPQHF. CDR3 coding DNA: TGTGCCAGCAGTTTTAGGGATCAGCCCCAGCATTTT.

The J gene is TRBJ2-7, the V gene TRBV7-8; D gene uncertain. V shed 0 bases and J shed 0 bases, with 12 bases lying between them. CDR3 length: 16 residues. In germline, CDR1 is SGHVS, CDR2 FQNEAQ. CDR3 protein: CASSLASSRVSYEQYF. The CDR3 DNA is TGTGCCAGCAGCTTAGCGAGCAGCCGGGTCTCCTACGAGCAGTACTTC.

V usage is TRBV7-2 and J usage is TRBJ2-1; 10 bases are a match to TRBD2. The ends lost 3 bases at V and 8 bases at J; junction bases unmatched: 4. The CDR3 consists of 14 residues. Germline assignment: CDR1 SGHTA and CDR2 FQGNSA. CDR3 sequence: CASSLGLAFDEQFF. The CDR3 nucleotides read TGTGCCAGCAGCTTGGGACTAGCGTTTGATGAGCAGTTCTTC.

J is TRBJ2-7 and V is TRBV25-1, with TRBD2 identical over 8 bases. Germline lookup yields CDR1 MGHDK and CDR2 SYGVNS. The CDR3 covers 15 residues. Unmatched junction bases numbered 5, after V lost 2 bases and J lost 2 bases. The DNA for the CDR3 is TGTGCCAGCAGTGAAGGAGGGACTAGTCCCTACGAGCAGTACTTC. This gives the protein CASSEGGTSPYEQYF.

V usage is TRBV27 and J usage is TRBJ1-2, with TRBD1 identical over 8 bases. Germline V gene lookup returns CDR1 MNHEY and CDR2 SMNVEV (reference sequence). The V segment lost 2 bases and the J segment 8 bases; nucleotides outside the gene matches: 7. The CDR3 runs 14 residues. The DNA of the CDR3 is TGTGCCAGCAGTTTAGGCAATCCAGGGGGCGGCTACACCTTC. Translation: CASSLGNPGGGYTF.